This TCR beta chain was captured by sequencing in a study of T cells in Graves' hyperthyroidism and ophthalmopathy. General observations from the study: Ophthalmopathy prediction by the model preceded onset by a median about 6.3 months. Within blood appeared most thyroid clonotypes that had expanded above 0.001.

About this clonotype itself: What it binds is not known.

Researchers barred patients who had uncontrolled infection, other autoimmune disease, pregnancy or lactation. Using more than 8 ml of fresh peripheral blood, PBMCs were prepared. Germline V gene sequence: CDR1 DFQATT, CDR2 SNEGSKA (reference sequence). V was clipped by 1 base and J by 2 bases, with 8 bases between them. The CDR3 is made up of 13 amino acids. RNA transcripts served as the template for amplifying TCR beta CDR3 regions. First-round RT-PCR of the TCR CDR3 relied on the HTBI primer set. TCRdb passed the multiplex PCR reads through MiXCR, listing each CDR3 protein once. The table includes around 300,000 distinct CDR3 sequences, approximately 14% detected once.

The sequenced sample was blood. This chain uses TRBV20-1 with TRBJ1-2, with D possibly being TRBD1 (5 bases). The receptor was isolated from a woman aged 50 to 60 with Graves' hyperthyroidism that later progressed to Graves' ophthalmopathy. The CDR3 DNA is TGCAGTGCTAGAGTGACAGTAAACTATGGCTACACCTTC. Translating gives CSARVTVNYGYTF.